A single sample is the source of the 12 T cell receptor beta chains below, sequenced in a study of PD-L1 blockade in urothelial cancer. Described time point: peripheral blood 6 weeks after treatment start. The method was immunoSEQ multiplex PCR; TCRdb's version includes in-frame clones alone and lacks a portion of them. The repertoire holds approximately 79,000 clones, with around 90% as singletons. The specimen comprised PBMCs, sampled around atezolizumab (anti-PD-L1) treatment. These receptors were obtained from a woman at least 80 years old with urothelial cancer.

The chain uses TRBV28 and TRBJ1-1, with 7 nucleotides matching TRBD1. The V and J ends lost 7 bases and 6 bases, in that order; junction bases with no gene match: 14. This CDR3 has 15 amino acids. Germline loops: CDR1 MDHEN, CDR2 SYDVKM. The CDR3 reads CASIGAGRGYAEAFF. The DNA of the CDR3 is TGTGCCAGCATAGGGGCGGGCAGGGGGTACGCTGAAGCTTTCTTT. Looking up the rest from reference TRBV28 and TRBJ1-1 gives the full variable domain: DVKVTQSSRYLVKRTGEKVFLECVQDMDHENMFWYRQDPGLGLRLIYFSYDVKMKEKGDIPEGYSVSREKKERFSLILESASTNQTSMYLCASIGAGRGYAEAFFGQGTRLTVV.

V is TRBV19 and J is TRBJ1-1; D call uncertain. Germline V gene lookup returns CDR1 LNHDA and CDR2 SQIVND (reference sequence). The CDR3 loop spans 16 amino acids. V was cut by 3 bases and J by 2 bases, with 16 bases left in between. The CDR3: CASSIGGTRLNTEAFF. CDR3 coding DNA: TGTGCCAGTAGTATTGGAGGAACCAGACTCAACACTGAAGCTTTCTTT.

J is TRBJ2-7 and V is TRBV19, with 13 bases fitting TRBD2. The J segment lost 3 bases and the V segment lost 5 bases, leaving 13 bases of the junction unmatched. Germline V gene sequence: CDR1 LNHDA, CDR2 SQIVND (reference sequence). The CDR3 spans 18 residues. The CDR3 nucleotides are TGTGCCAGTAGTCTATATGGATATGGGACTAGCGGGATCTACGAGCAGTACTTC. Protein product: CASSLYGYGTSGIYEQYF.

This chain links TRBV5-6 with TRBJ2-7; TRBD1 matches 8 bases. The CDR3 has 15 residues. J was trimmed by 6 bases and V by 2 bases; bases with no gene match: 10. The V gene's germline CDR1 is SGHDT and CDR2 YYEEEE. CDR3 sequence: CASSFAGQGQFEQYF. In DNA, the CDR3 is TGTGCCAGCAGCTTCGCCGGACAGGGCCAGTTCGAGCAGTACTTC.

In its sample, this clone was seen once. The V call is TRBV18, the J call TRBJ2-7, with a possible D match to TRBD1 (6 bases). The length of the CDR3 is 14 residues. The germline V gene has CDR1 KGHSH and CDR2 LQKENI. Trimming took off 4 bases at V and 5 bases at J, with 15 bases between the two ends. The CDR3 DNA follows: TGTGCCAGCTCACTCTCCGGAACAGGGAACGAGCAGTACTTC. Amino acids: CASSLSGTGNEQYF.

The chain couples TRBV6-1 to TRBJ1-5, with D perhaps matching TRBD1 (5 bases). Per the germline V gene, CDR1 is MNHNS and CDR2 is SASEGT. V shed 7 bases and J shed 2 bases, with 12 bases lying between them. The CDR3 covers 14 residues. CDR3 bases: TGTGCCAGCACGGTCGGGGGTCGCAATCAGCCCCAGCATTTT. Its translation: CASTVGGRNQPQHF.

The gene calls are TRBV7-2 and TRBJ1-1; D is unclear. Germline CDR1 reads SGHTA; CDR2 reads FQGNSA. The CDR3 totals 14 residues. Trimming removed 3 bases at V and 2 bases at J, with 10 bases between. Here the CDR3 reads CASSFEILNTEAFF. The CDR3 DNA sequence: TGTGCCAGCAGCTTCGAAATACTTAACACTGAAGCTTTCTTT.

The rearrangement joins TRBV29-1 to TRBJ1-4; the match to TRBD1 covers 7 bases. Germline CDR1 is SQVTM and CDR2 is ANQGSEA. This CDR3 spans 12 amino acids. The junction had 7 bases not matched to a gene; V was cut back by 7 bases and J by 8 bases. The CDR3 coding sequence is TGCAGCGCGGGACAGCGTGGGGAAAAACTGTTTTTT. Residues: CSAGQRGEKLFF.

This clone occurred once. The chain has TRBV30 and TRBJ1-4; D is undetermined. The CDR3 spans 13 residues. Trimming removed 3 bases at V and 4 bases at J, with 9 bases between. Germline-derived CDR1 and CDR2 are GTSNPN and SVGIG (reference sequence). The CDR3 DNA reads TGTGCCTGGAGGAGTCAGGTTAATGAAAAACTGTTTTTT. Translation gives CAWRSQVNEKLFF.

The genes are TRBV19 and TRBJ1-4, with 9 bases identical to TRBD1. V shed 6 bases, J shed 8 bases, and the junction held 7 bases outside the gene matches. This CDR3 region has 14 residues. Per the germline V gene, CDR1 is LNHDA and CDR2 is SQIVND (reference sequence). The CDR3 region is CASSLTGGNEKLFF. The DNA of the CDR3 is TGTGCCAGTAGCCTGACAGGGGGAAACGAAAAACTGTTTTTT.

CDR3 residues: CASSPVSHTDTQYF. CDR3 coding DNA: TGTGCCAGCTCACCGGTTTCACACACAGATACGCAGTATTTT. The chain uses TRBV18 and TRBJ2-3; no firm D call. Trimming removed 3 bases at V and 2 bases at J, with 9 bases between. This CDR3 is 14 amino acids long. Germline V gene lookup returns CDR1 KGHSH and CDR2 LQKENI.

The chain uses TRBV7-3 and TRBJ2-1; perhaps TRBD1 as D (6 bases). CDR1 is SGHTA, CDR2 FQGTGA, per germline. CDR3 length: 15 residues. Deletions cut 5 bases from V and 2 bases from J, with 13 bases between. The CDR3 here is CASSVQGDTYNEQFF. In DNA form, the CDR3 reads TGTGCCAGCAGCGTACAAGGGGACACCTACAATGAGCAGTTCTTC.